Below, 9 T cell receptor beta chains from the same sample are listed, as sequenced in a study of blood T cell repertoires in COVID-19. The assay was immunoSEQ multiplex PCR, and TCRdb's table has in-frame clones only and misses some. The repertoire has fewer than 110,000 clones, under 90% of them found once; the top ten carry 10% to 15%. Sequenced sample: peripheral blood. These receptors were taken from a human donor in a cohort sampled during active or convalescent COVID-19.

The chain recombines TRBV27 with TRBJ1-6, with unresolved D. This CDR3 region has 15 residues. Germline V gene sequence: CDR1 MNHEY, CDR2 SMNVEV (reference sequence). The V gene lost 8 bases and the J gene lost 3 bases, with 14 bases spanning the gap. The CDR3 region is CASRTEAGYNSPLHF. CDR3 sequence (DNA): TGTGCCAGCCGTACTGAGGCCGGCTATAATTCACCCCTCCACTTT.

The J gene is TRBJ1-3, the V gene TRBV6-2 or TRBV6-3; D is unclear. The CDR3 is made up of 15 amino acids. Trimming shortened V by 5 bases and J by 0 bases, and 11 bases separated the two germline ends. The germline V gene has CDR1 MNHEY and CDR2 SVGEGT. CDR3: CASSHPSTSGNTIYF. The CDR3 DNA follows: TGTGCCAGCAGTCACCCTTCTACCTCTGGAAACACCATATATTTT.

The chain combines TRBV2 with TRBJ1-5; D unresolved. CDR3 size: 11 residues. Germline CDR1 and CDR2: SNHLY and FYNNEI. V was clipped by 6 bases and J by 15 bases, with 15 bases between them. CDR3 loop: CASSAEFRVHF. The CDR3 nucleotides are TGTGCCAGCAGCGCGGAATTTCGGGTGCATTTT.

This chain connects TRBV6-6 to TRBJ1-1; TRBD1 matches at 10 bases. The V gene's germline CDR1 is MNHNY and CDR2 SVGAGI (reference sequence). The CDR3 extends over 14 amino acids. V was clipped by 7 bases and J by 4 bases; unmatched bases: 6. The CDR3 DNA follows: TGTGCCAGCATTACCCGGGACAGGGGCACTGAAGCTTTCTTT. Translation gives CASITRDRGTEAFF.

This rearrangement joins TRBV29-1 to TRBJ2-3; 9 nucleotides match TRBD1. This CDR3 has 14 amino acids. Trimming cost V 5 bases and J 1 base; bases outside gene matches: 4. Per the germline V gene, CDR1 is SQVTM and CDR2 is ANQGSEA. CDR3 loop: CSVNRDRGTDTQYF. CDR3 sequence (DNA): TGCAGCGTTAACCGGGACAGGGGCACAGATACGCAGTATTTT.

The chain combines TRBV5-6 with TRBJ1-2; 10 bases align to TRBD1. The CDR3 totals 17 residues. Germline V gives CDR1 SGHDT, CDR2 YYEEEE. Losses at the gene ends were 7 bases for V and 5 bases for J; bases not matched to a gene: 17. The CDR3 DNA is TGTGCCAGCTTCACCGGGACAGGGGACAAGTGGGGGTATGGCTACACCTTC. Translating it yields CASFTGTGDKWGYGYTF.

CDR3 sequence reads: CASSVLAGGGDEQFF. The CDR3 bases are TGTGCCAGCAGCGTACTAGCGGGGGGCGGAGATGAGCAGTTCTTC. This chain uses TRBV9 with TRBJ2-1; 11 bases line up with TRBD2. Germline V lookup: CDR1 SGDLS, CDR2 YYNGEE. CDR3 length: 15 residues. With V trimmed by 1 base and J by 8 bases, 5 bases remained unmatched.

The CDR3 is CAWRRSGGSDTQYF. CDR3 bases: TGTGCCTGGAGAAGGTCAGGGGGGTCAGATACGCAGTATTTT. This chain links TRBV30 with TRBJ2-3, with a weak D call TRBD1 (7 bases). Germline CDR1 GTSNPN, CDR2 SVGIG (reference sequence). The CDR3 totals 14 residues. Trimming removed 3 bases at V and 4 bases at J, with 14 bases between.

V and J are TRBV24-1 and TRBJ1-2; no reliable D call. The CDR3 sequence is 14 residues long. CDR1 KGHDR and CDR2 SFDVKD come from the germline V gene. Trimming cost V 3 bases and J 4 bases, with 11 bases left between them. DNA for the CDR3: TGTGCCACCAGTGATCCCCGCACAGCCTATGGCTACACCTTC. It encodes CATSDPRTAYGYTF.